The 6 T cell receptor beta chains below all came from one sample that was sequenced in a study of blood T cell repertoires in COVID-19. The protocol was immunoSEQ multiplex PCR, while the TCRdb copy is restricted to in-frame clones and leaves out a portion. The table records 150,000 or so clones, roughly 88% of them present only once. What was sequenced was PBMCs or T cells enriched from blood (not recorded which). The receptors shown here come from a man aged 45-65 years who had recovered from COVID-19.

The chain uses TRBV4-1 and TRBJ2-7; TRBD1 agrees at 12 bases. V shed 2 bases and J 2 bases; nucleotides not matched to a gene: 7. The CDR3 is 17 residues long. The germline gives CDR1 MGHRA, CDR2 YSYEKL. As DNA, the CDR3 is TGCGCCAGCAGCCAAAAGGGGGGGACAGGGGGCGCCTACGAGCAGTACTTC. Amino acids: CASSQKGGTGGAYEQYF.

This chain connects TRBV20-1 to TRBJ1-2; D gene uncertain. Germline loops: CDR1 DFQATT, CDR2 SNEGSKA (reference sequence). The V end was cut by 5 bases, the J end by 5 bases, with 6 bases between. CDR3 size: 10 residues. CDR3 coding DNA: TGCAGTGCTCGGTTGTATGGCTACACCTTC. This gives the protein CSARLYGYTF.

The chain has TRBV21-1 and TRBJ1-5; the D segment call TRBD1 is taken from the table without a DNA check. TRBV21-1 is deemed a pseudogene. The CDR3 runs 17 residues. CDR3 protein: CASTSDRGRTGNQPQHF. Written as DNA, the CDR3 is TGTGCCAGCACCTCGGACAGGGGGCGAACCGGCAATCAGCCCCAGCATTTT.

This clone was counted only a few times. The chain couples TRBV7-9 to TRBJ1-5; unclear D gene. V lost 4 bases, J lost 3 bases, and 13 bases lay in between. The germline gives CDR1 SEHNR, CDR2 FQNEAQ (reference sequence). The CDR3 extends over 15 amino acids. The chain's CDR3 is CASSSDLFSNQPQHF. For the CDR3, the DNA is TGTGCCAGCAGCTCGGACTTGTTTTCCAATCAGCCCCAGCATTTT.

In regard to this clone: One junction end does not reproduce the germline sequence, and a read error may be involved. The DNA for the CDR3 is TGTGCCAGCAGATTAGGGCTTCAGCCCCAGCATTTT. It translates to CASRLGLQPQHF. The chain couples TRBV12-3 or TRBV12-4 to TRBJ1-5; no firm D call. The CDR3 has 12 amino acids.

V gene TRBV25-1 combines with J gene TRBJ1-2; D might be TRBD1 (6 bases). Trimming stripped 6 bases from V and 2 bases from J, with 16 bases between. This CDR3 contains 15 residues. Germline values: CDR1 MGHDK, CDR2 SYGVNS. DNA of the CDR3: TGTGCCAGCAGCCACACGGTTCAGGGGAACTATGGCTACACCTTC. This encodes CASSHTVQGNYGYTF.